The sample holds a few counts of the clone carrying this TCR beta chain. Its antigen is undetermined. The protocol attached unique molecular identifiers to individual cDNA molecules. TCRdb fed the 5' RACE reads into MiXCR, producing one record per CDR3 protein. The sample yields 30,000 to 40,000 distinct CDR3 sequences, 5.8% seen once. This entry comes from a study of early T cells in non-severe SARS-CoV-2 infection. Overall study: Bulk RNA taken from unsorted whole blood was sequenced, leaving chains unpaired.

Overall study findings and caveats: Matching with VDJdb favored anti-spike CD8 responses (missing private and CD4 specificities).

Per the germline V gene, CDR1 is SGHTA and CDR2 is FQGNSA. CDR3 size: 14 residues. Trimming cost V 4 bases and J 0 bases, with 9 bases left between them. This receptor was obtained from an adult who was a healthcare worker with PCR-confirmed SARS-CoV-2 infection or an uninfected control (not recorded which). The V call is TRBV7-2, the J call TRBJ1-1; D perhaps matches TRBD1 (5 bases). Sequencing was performed on whole blood. The CDR3 protein is CASSSWGVNTEAFF. CDR3 coding DNA: TGTGCCAGCAGCTCCTGGGGGGTGAACACTGAAGCTTTCTTT.